The 30 T cell receptor beta chains presented below share a single source sample, sequenced in a study of T cell changes during pregnancy in multiple sclerosis. Sequencing used immunoSEQ multiplex PCR; TCRdb keeps in-frame clones, though not all of them. This sample yields over 90,000 clones, of which over 85% are seen a single time; over 0.85% belongs to the top ten. Specimen: peripheral blood, collected after pregnancy. The receptors stem from a female donor with multiple sclerosis, enrolled in a pregnancy study.

The V gene is TRBV29-1, the J gene TRBJ1-2; D gene ambiguous. V shed 3 bases and J shed 7 bases, with 12 bases lying between them. The CDR3 totals 12 residues. Per the germline V gene, CDR1 is SQVTM and CDR2 is ANQGSEA. The DNA of the CDR3 is TGCAGCGTTGATCCGAGGTTGCCTGGCTACACCTTC. It codes for CSVDPRLPGYTF.

The chain joins TRBV6-4 to TRBJ2-2, with TRBD1 matching 7 bases. The CDR3 is 14 residues long. Germline assignment: CDR1 MRHNA and CDR2 SNTAGT. Trimming at V came to 5 bases and at J to 5 bases, leaving 5 bases not matched to a gene. The DNA for the CDR3 is TGTGCCAGCAGTTCGACGACAGGGACCGGGGAGCTGTTTTTT. It codes for CASSSTTGTGELFF.

This chain joins TRBV19 and TRBJ1-1; 7 positions agree with TRBD1. Looked up from germline, CDR1 is LNHDA and CDR2 is SQIVND (reference sequence). V lost 5 bases to trimming and J lost 4 bases; unmatched junction nucleotides: 10. The CDR3 loop spans 15 amino acids. The CDR3 region has the DNA TGTGCCAGTAGTGCTCGGACAGGCCTGAGCACTGAAGCTTTCTTT. Translated: CASSARTGLSTEAFF.

V gene TRBV5-4 combines with J gene TRBJ2-1; 10 bases line up with TRBD1. CDR1 and CDR2 (germline): SGHNT, YYREEE (reference sequence). The CDR3 loop spans 15 amino acids. With V trimmed by 4 bases and J by 6 bases, 7 bases remained unmatched. CDR3 sequence (DNA): TGTGCCAGCAGCCTGGGACAGGGGAAGTCCAATGAGCAGTTCTTC. Translating it yields CASSLGQGKSNEQFF.

The V call is TRBV27, the J call TRBJ2-1, with 9 bases lining up with TRBD2. The trim removed 1 base at V and 6 bases at J, leaving 7 bases unmatched. There are 16 residues in the CDR3. In germline, CDR1 is MNHEY, CDR2 SMNVEV (reference sequence). CDR3 in DNA: TGTGCCAGCAGTTTATTCGGCGGGAGGGCGGGCAATGAGCAGTTCTTC. Its translation is CASSLFGGRAGNEQFF.

The chain employs TRBV29-1 and TRBJ2-7; TRBD1 matches 8 bases. The ends lost 4 bases at V and 0 bases at J; junction bases unmatched: 5. The CDR3 runs 14 residues. The germline CDR1 and CDR2 sequences are SQVTM and ANQGSEA. The CDR3 nucleotides read TGCAGCGTTGCCCCGGGACAGGCCTCCTACGAGCAGTACTTC. Translating gives CSVAPGQASYEQYF.

The V gene is TRBV5-1, the J gene TRBJ2-1; 8 positions agree with TRBD2. The CDR3 consists of 17 residues. Trimming removed 4 bases from V and 4 bases from J; junction bases left unmatched: 13. Germline V lookup: CDR1 SGHRS, CDR2 YFSETQ. The CDR3 bases are TGCGCCAGCAGCCGCGGGGGGAGCGGCCTTGTTTACAATGAGCAGTTCTTC. Protein sequence: CASSRGGSGLVYNEQFF.

J is TRBJ2-2 and V is TRBV5-1; possible D gene TRBD1, 5 bases. Between the trimmed V and J ends, which lost 0 bases and 0 bases, there was a span of 15 bases. The CDR3 length is 18 residues. Germline V gene data show CDR1 as SGHRS and CDR2 as YFSETQ. The CDR3 sequence: CASSLARGGAANTGELFF. DNA for the CDR3: TGCGCCAGCAGCTTGGCAAGGGGCGGAGCCGCGAACACCGGGGAGCTGTTTTTT. Variable domain in full (rest from reference TRBV5-1 and TRBJ2-2): KAGVTQTPRYLIKTRGQQVTLSCSPISGHRSVSWYQQTPGQGLQFLFEYFSETQRNKGNFPGRFSGRQFSNSRSEMNVSTLELGDSALYLCASSLARGGAANTGELFFGEGSRLTVL.

The V and J genes are TRBV27 and TRBJ2-3; 9 nucleotides match TRBD2. Looked up from germline, CDR1 is MNHEY and CDR2 is SMNVEV (reference sequence). The trim removed 7 bases at V and 2 bases at J, leaving 16 bases unmatched. The CDR3 is made up of 18 amino acids. CDR3 sequence: CASTRLRPSGAYTDTQYF. CDR3 nucleotide sequence: TGTGCCAGCACCAGACTAAGGCCTAGCGGGGCATACACAGATACGCAGTATTTT.

The rearrangement uses TRBV6-1 and TRBJ2-7; D remains ambiguous. V lost 8 bases and J lost 3, with 17 bases in between. CDR1 and CDR2 (germline): MNHNS, SASEGT. The CDR3 totals 14 residues. The CDR3 is CASRPLSQFYEQYF. The CDR3 DNA reads as TGTGCCAGCCGTCCTTTGTCACAGTTCTACGAGCAGTACTTC.

The chain employs TRBV9 and TRBJ1-2; the D gene is possibly TRBD1 (5 bases). V gave up 4 bases and J gave up 4 bases, with 14 bases separating them. There are 14 residues in the CDR3. Germline V CDR1 and CDR2: SGDLS, YYNGEE. CDR3 residues: CASSTGLSSYGYTF. CDR3 DNA sequence: TGTGCCAGCAGCACGGGACTCTCCTCCTATGGCTACACCTTC.

This rearrangement joins TRBV18 to TRBJ2-3; D unresolved. The CDR3 covers 13 residues. Germline CDR1 KGHSH, CDR2 LQKENI. V was clipped by 3 bases and J by 2 bases, with 6 bases between them. CDR3: CASSPDFTDTQYF. The CDR3 region has the DNA TGTGCCAGCTCACCCGACTTCACAGATACGCAGTATTTT. The full variable domain, in which reference TRBV18 and TRBJ2-3 provide the parts outside the CDR3, is NAGVMQNPRHLVRRRGQEARLRCSPMKGHSHVYWYRQLPEEGLKFMVYLQKENIIDESGMPKERFSAEFPKEGPSILRIQQVVRGDSAAYFCASSPDFTDTQYFGPGTRLTVL.

The rearrangement uses TRBV5-4 and TRBJ2-7, with D perhaps TRBD2 (5 bases). CDR1 is SGHNT and CDR2 is YYREEE in the germline V gene (reference sequence). V was trimmed by 1 base and J by 4 bases, leaving 12 bases between them. CDR3 length equals 14 residues. CDR3: CASSLSRGGYEQYF. CDR3 DNA: TGTGCCAGCAGCTTGAGTCGTGGCGGGTACGAGCAGTACTTC.

V and J are TRBV19 and TRBJ2-7, with TRBD1 as a possible D gene (6 bases). Trimming removed 6 bases from V and 6 bases from J, with 12 bases in between. The CDR3 contains 12 residues. The germline V gene encodes CDR1 LNHDA and CDR2 SQIVND (reference sequence). The CDR3 bases are TGTGCCAGTAGCCCTGACAGGTTCGAGCAGTACTTC. The encoded protein is CASSPDRFEQYF.

V gene TRBV5-6 combines with J gene TRBJ2-3; the match to TRBD1 covers 10 bases. CDR3 length: 17 amino acids. J was trimmed by 0 bases and V by 2 bases; bases with no gene match: 6. CDR1 SGHDT and CDR2 YYEEEE come from the germline V gene. The CDR3, as DNA: TGTGCCAGCAGCTTATGGGGACAGGGGCCTAGCACAGATACGCAGTATTTT. It translates to CASSLWGQGPSTDTQYF.

The chain employs TRBV19 and TRBJ2-1; D remains ambiguous. Germline CDR1 and CDR2: LNHDA and SQIVND (reference sequence). V shed 8 bases and J shed 0 bases, with 8 bases lying between them. The CDR3 totals 13 residues. Written as DNA, the CDR3 is TGTGCCAGTGCGTCGAGCTCCTACAATGAGCAGTTCTTC. Translation gives CASASSSYNEQFF.

The chain carries TRBV5-5 and TRBJ1-1, with D tentatively TRBD1 (6 bases). Germline V gene lookup returns CDR1 SGHKS and CDR2 YYEKEE (reference sequence). The V gene lost 0 bases and the J gene lost 4 bases, with 10 bases spanning the gap. The CDR3 contains 14 residues. CDR3 sequence: CASSLAGVATEAFF. The CDR3 DNA follows: TGTGCCAGCAGCTTGGCAGGGGTTGCCACTGAAGCTTTCTTT.

CDR3 residues: CASSLVFGQNTEAFF. The CDR3 bases are TGCGCCAGCAGCTTGGTATTTGGACAGAACACTGAAGCTTTCTTT. V usage is TRBV5-1 and J usage is TRBJ1-1, with TRBD1 as a possible D gene (5 bases). V lost 0 bases to trimming and J lost 1 base, with 10 bases between them. This CDR3 contains 15 residues. Germline CDR1 and CDR2: SGHRS and YFSETQ.

V usage is TRBV7-9 and J usage is TRBJ2-5, with TRBD2 matching over 13 bases. CDR1 is SEHNR and CDR2 is FQNEAQ in the germline V gene (reference sequence). This CDR3 spans 15 amino acids. V was clipped by 5 bases and J by 4 bases; unmatched bases: 4. The CDR3 DNA is TGTGCCAGCAGCCCCGGACTAGCGGGAGCAGAGACCCAGTACTTC. This gives the protein CASSPGLAGAETQYF.

The chain is built from TRBV6-6 and TRBJ2-3, with 8 positions matching TRBD2. V trimming: 6 bases; J trimming: 2 bases; junction bases outside the gene matches: 7. This CDR3 region has 15 residues. The V gene's germline CDR1 is MNHNY and CDR2 SVGAGI (reference sequence). For the CDR3, the DNA is TGTGCCAGCAGCATACTAGCGGACCCCACAGATACGCAGTATTTT. This gives the protein CASSILADPTDTQYF.

The chain combines TRBV19 with TRBJ2-4; 15 bases match TRBD2. Trimming at V came to 10 bases and at J to 6 bases, leaving 7 bases not matched to a gene. The CDR3 runs 15 residues. CDR1 is LNHDA, CDR2 SQIVND, per germline (reference sequence). The CDR3 bases are TGTGCCACAGGACTAGCGGGAGGGCCGGCAAACATTCAGTACTTC. Its translation: CATGLAGGPANIQYF.

The chain uses TRBV18 and TRBJ2-2; weak D call: TRBD2 (6 bases). Trimming removed 3 bases at V and 6 bases at J, with 20 bases between. The V gene's germline CDR1 is KGHSH and CDR2 LQKENI. The CDR3 spans 17 residues. The CDR3 sequence: CASSPSRRDLNAGELFF. The CDR3 bases are TGTGCCAGCTCACCGTCCCGGCGGGATCTTAATGCCGGGGAGCTGTTTTTT.

The chain joins TRBV2 to TRBJ2-2; perhaps TRBD2 as D (7 bases). The germline V and J ends were trimmed by 8 bases and 4 bases, with 11 bases remaining between them. Germline V gene data show CDR1 as SNHLY and CDR2 as FYNNEI. The CDR3 is 13 residues long. The CDR3: CASVGGATGELFF. The CDR3 coding sequence is TGTGCCAGCGTTGGGGGGGCCACCGGGGAGCTGTTTTTT.

A remark on this clone: Other nucleotide sequences in the sample specify the same CDR3. The chain has TRBV5-1 and TRBJ1-2; 8 bases are a match to TRBD1. V gave up 0 bases and J gave up 5 bases; unmatched junction bases: 0. Germline CDR1 reads SGHRS; CDR2 reads YFSETQ. The CDR3 sequence is 13 residues long. The CDR3 loop is CASSLDRGYGYTF. The CDR3 nucleotides are TGCGCCAGCAGCTTGGACAGGGGGTATGGCTACACCTTC.

This clone was picked up a small number of times. This sequence joins TRBV21-1 and TRBJ1-3; the D call of TRBD1 is as the table states it, not checked on the DNA. TRBV21-1 is classified as a pseudogene. The CDR3 totals 15 residues. Written as DNA, the CDR3 is TGTGCCAGCAGCTTGTGGACAGGGGCGGGAAACACCATATATTTT. Protein: CASSLWTGAGNTIYF.

The chain carries TRBV7-8 and TRBJ2-5; D possibly corresponds to TRBD1 (5 bases). The V gene's germline CDR1 is SGHVS and CDR2 FQNEAQ. V was pared by 5 bases and J by 2 bases, with 9 bases between. The CDR3 runs 13 residues. CDR3 sequence (DNA): TGTGCCAGCAGCCCCGACAGACAAGAGACCCAGTACTTC. It translates to CASSPDRQETQYF.

The rearrangement uses TRBV7-3 and TRBJ2-6, with TRBD2 as a possible D gene (6 bases). Trimming took off 0 bases at V and 0 bases at J, with 12 bases between the two ends. The CDR3 runs 18 residues. Germline CDR1 and CDR2: SGHTA and FQGTGA. Written as DNA, the CDR3 is TGTGCCAGCAGCTTAACGGGGACTTACAGCTCTGGGGCCAACGTCCTGACTTTC. Translated: CASSLTGTYSSGANVLTF.

The rearrangement uses TRBV5-1 and TRBJ1-1; the D gene is possibly TRBD1 (5 bases). V lost 5 bases and J 0 bases, leaving 14 bases between the germline ends. Germline V gives CDR1 SGHRS, CDR2 YFSETQ. CDR3 length: 15 residues. CDR3 DNA sequence: TGCGCCAGCAGAACGGTCCAGGGTATGAACACTGAAGCTTTCTTT. This codes for CASRTVQGMNTEAFF.

This clone was seen just once. The chain links TRBV6-1 to TRBJ1-6, with 9 bases fitting TRBD1. The germline CDR1 and CDR2 sequences are MNHNS and SASEGT. Losses at the gene ends were 4 bases for V and 10 bases for J; bases not matched to a gene: 2. CDR3 length equals 13 residues. The CDR3 protein is CASSADRGSPLHF. The DNA for the CDR3 is TGTGCCAGCAGTGCGGACAGGGGCTCACCCCTCCACTTT.

The chain combines TRBV14 with TRBJ2-1; 15 nucleotides line up with TRBD2. The CDR3 has 16 amino acids. V gave up 5 bases and J gave up 7 bases; unmatched junction bases: 6. Germline assignment: CDR1 SGHDN and CDR2 FVKESK. The CDR3 spells CASSEPGTSGGNEQFF. Written as DNA, the CDR3 is TGTGCCAGCAGCGAGCCCGGGACTAGCGGGGGGAATGAGCAGTTCTTC. Full variable domain (outside the CDR3, taken from reference TRBV14 and TRBJ2-1): EAGVTQFPSHSVIEKGQTVTLRCDPISGHDNLYWYRRVMGKEIKFLLHFVKESKQDESGMPNNRFLAERTGGTYSTLKVQPAELEDSGVYFCASSEPGTSGGNEQFFGPGTRLTVL.